A single sample gave rise to the 28 T cell receptor beta chains below, sequenced in a study of blood T cells in healthy people across ages. A second PCR, run for about 7 to 11 cycles, used a sample-barcoded 5' primer plus a J-beta primer mix. MiXCR was run by TCRdb on the 5' RACE reads, yielding one entry per CDR3 protein. The table lists about 800,000 distinct CDR3 sequences, 20% to 25% of them singletons. This sample also appeared in a second study, on T cells of mothers and their children.

Sequences were obtained from blood. These receptors originate from a boy aged 5-17 years in good health.

This clonotype was observed a handful of times. The gene calls are TRBV4-1 and TRBJ2-7; 7 bases match TRBD2. V trimming: 2 bases; J trimming: 3 bases; junction bases outside the gene matches: 7. The CDR3 extends over 15 amino acids. Germline V gene lookup returns CDR1 MGHRA and CDR2 YSYEKL. The CDR3 nucleotides are TGCGCCAGCAGCCAACTGGCGGGAGTTGGCTACGAGCAGTACTTC. It codes for CASSQLAGVGYEQYF.

The table lists this clonotype with a few counts. V is TRBV28 and J is TRBJ2-7; D is ambiguous. CDR1 and CDR2 (germline): MDHEN, SYDVKM. With 4 bases removed from V and 0 bases from J, the gap between germline ends came to 19 bases. The CDR3 is 17 residues long. For the CDR3, the DNA is TGTGCCAGCAGTTCAAATTGGGCGGATTCGCACTCCTACGAGCAGTACTTC. It is translated as CASSSNWADSHSYEQYF.

The rearrangement uses TRBV5-1 and TRBJ2-3, with D possibly TRBD2 on 6 matching bases. Trimming removed 3 bases from V and 1 base from J, with 24 bases in between. The CDR3 is 19 residues long. The germline V gene has CDR1 SGHRS and CDR2 YFSETQ. CDR3 coding DNA: TGCGCCAGCAGCTCGCCCCGGGACTCCTCCTGGTTTGGCACAGATACGCAGTATTTT. This codes for CASSSPRDSSWFGTDTQYF.

The chain links TRBV5-5 to TRBJ2-1, with a possible D match to TRBD1 (5 bases). The CDR3 has 14 residues. V lost 5 bases and J 4 bases, leaving 13 bases between the germline ends. Germline lookup yields CDR1 SGHKS and CDR2 YYEKEE (reference sequence). CDR3 sequence (DNA): TGTGCCAGCAGGGACACGACAACATACAATGAGCAGTTCTTC. It translates to CASRDTTTYNEQFF.

This clonotype has a handful of counts. The V call is TRBV20-1, the J call TRBJ1-6; 10 bases agree with TRBD1. With 6 bases clipped from V and 9 bases from J, the junction kept 8 bases outside the gene matches. Germline CDR1 DFQATT, CDR2 SNEGSKA (reference sequence). This CDR3 comprises 14 residues. The CDR3 is CSAPGTGDSSPLHF. CDR3 nucleotide sequence: TGCAGTGCCCCCGGGACAGGGGATAGTTCACCCCTCCACTTT.

About this clonotype: Germline and junction disagree at one end, which may indicate a read error. The gene calls are TRBV4-3 and TRBJ2-3; 7 nucleotides agree with TRBD2. The CDR3 is 16 amino acids. CDR1 and CDR2 from the germline V gene are LGHNA and YSLEER. Written as DNA, the CDR3 is TGCGCCAGCAGCCAAGATCAGCGGGGCACCACAGATACACAGTATTTT. Translated: CASSQDQRGTTDTQYF.

In its sample, this clonotype was seen a few times. This sequence joins TRBV12-3 or TRBV12-4 and TRBJ2-3; 7 bases agree with TRBD1. The junction had 14 bases not matched to a gene; V was cut back by 6 bases and J by 5 bases. This CDR3 comprises 16 residues. CDR3 protein: CASRGQSSTPRDTQYF. The CDR3 nucleotides are TGTGCCAGCAGGGGACAGAGTTCCACCCCTAGAGATACGCAGTATTTT.

The genes are TRBV7-2 and TRBJ2-1; D gene ambiguous. The germline V gene encodes CDR1 SGHTA and CDR2 FQGNSA. The length of the CDR3 is 16 residues. V gave up 1 base and J gave up 2 bases, with 12 bases separating them. The CDR3 loop reads CASSLGAGLAYNEQFF. The CDR3 DNA follows: TGTGCCAGCAGCTTAGGTGCTGGATTAGCCTACAATGAGCAGTTCTTC.

This clonotype was picked up a small number of times. The rearrangement links TRBV2 to TRBJ2-7; 11 bases align to TRBD2. Trimming took 3 bases from V and 5 from J; bases not matched to a gene: 6. This CDR3 has 15 residues. The germline V gene encodes CDR1 SNHLY and CDR2 FYNNEI. CDR3 sequence (DNA): TGTGCCAGCAGTGACGTGACTAGCGGGGCCAACGAGCAGTACTTC. It specifies CASSDVTSGANEQYF.

The chain carries TRBV29-1 and TRBJ2-7; D gene ambiguous. The CDR3 has 12 residues. CDR1 is SQVTM and CDR2 is ANQGSEA in the germline V gene. Trimming pared 5 bases from V and 0 bases from J, leaving 8 bases between. This CDR3 is CSVQHSSYEQYF. CDR3 nucleotides: TGCAGCGTTCAACATAGCTCCTACGAGCAGTACTTC.

The chain carries TRBV7-8 and TRBJ2-7; no reliable D call. The V gene lost 4 bases and the J gene lost 4 bases, with 17 bases spanning the gap. This CDR3 comprises 15 residues. CDR1 is SGHVS, CDR2 FQNEAQ, per germline. CDR3 protein: CASSSSPLTDYEQYF. The CDR3 DNA is TGTGCCAGCAGCTCCTCCCCCCTAACCGATTACGAGCAGTACTTC.

The CDR3 sequence: CASSQASGYVTEAFF. CDR3 nucleotides: TGCGCCAGCAGCCAGGCTTCAGGGTATGTCACTGAAGCTTTCTTT. The chain carries TRBV4-1 and TRBJ1-1; TRBD1 might be the D (5 bases). The CDR3 totals 15 residues. CDR1 and CDR2 from the germline V gene are MGHRA and YSYEKL. V was trimmed by 3 bases and J by 4 bases, leaving 15 bases between them.

This clonotype was counted between two and nine times. The rearrangement joins TRBV20-1 to TRBJ1-1; D is undetermined. V was trimmed by 5 bases and J by 0 bases, leaving 10 bases between them. Per germline, CDR1 DFQATT and CDR2 SNEGSKA (reference sequence). CDR3 length: 13 amino acids. CDR3 sequence reads: CSADEFMNTEAFF. For the CDR3, the DNA is TGCAGTGCTGATGAATTTATGAACACTGAAGCTTTCTTT.

The chain uses TRBV28 and TRBJ1-2; D unresolved. The CDR3 runs to 12 residues. The germline V and J ends were trimmed by 6 bases and 2 bases, with 7 bases remaining between them. CDR1 is MDHEN and CDR2 is SYDVKM in the germline V gene. CDR3 amino acids: CASRSGNYGYTF. The CDR3 bases are TGTGCCAGCAGATCGGGGAACTATGGCTACACCTTC.

This clonotype occurred a few times. The chain uses TRBV28 and TRBJ2-7, with D hard to call. CDR3 size: 15 residues. Germline assignment: CDR1 MDHEN and CDR2 SYDVKM. V dropped 6 bases and J dropped 4 bases, with 19 bases sitting between them. CDR3 in amino acids: CASSPRVLGTYEQYF. The CDR3 nucleotides are TGTGCCAGCAGCCCACGAGTATTGGGAACGTACGAGCAGTACTTC. Supplemented by reference TRBV28 and TRBJ2-7, the full variable domain reads DVKVTQSSRYLVKRTGEKVFLECVQDMDHENMFWYRQDPGLGLRLIYFSYDVKMKEKGDIPEGYSVSREKKERFSLILESASTNQTSMYLCASSPRVLGTYEQYFGPGTRLTVT.

The rearrangement joins TRBV7-9 to TRBJ2-3; D is ambiguous. Per germline, CDR1 SEHNR and CDR2 FQNEAQ (reference sequence). The CDR3 is 15 residues long. V was trimmed by 5 bases and J by 0 bases, leaving 12 bases between them. The CDR3 loop reads CASSLTSSSTDTQYF. CDR3 coding DNA: TGTGCCAGCAGCCTGACCAGTTCTAGCACAGATACGCAGTATTTT. Full variable domain (remainder filled in from reference TRBV7-9 and TRBJ2-3): DTGVSQNPRHKITKRGQNVTFRCDPISEHNRLYWYRQTLGQGPEFLTYFQNEAQLEKSRLLSDRFSAERPKGSFSTLEIQRTEQGDSAMYLCASSLTSSSTDTQYFGPGTRLTVL.

This rearrangement joins TRBV7-2 to TRBJ2-7; D is possibly TRBD1 (5 bases). V was shortened by 5 bases and J by 0 bases, with 14 bases between the two germline ends. Germline CDR1 reads SGHTA; CDR2 reads FQGNSA. This CDR3 spans 15 amino acids. This CDR3 is CASSPITTVSYEQYF. The CDR3 DNA reads as TGTGCCAGCAGCCCTATTACGACAGTCTCCTACGAGCAGTACTTC.

V usage is TRBV24-1 and J usage is TRBJ2-6; 8 bases fit TRBD1. V gave up 6 bases and J gave up 0 bases; unmatched junction bases: 6. Germline CDR1 KGHDR, CDR2 SFDVKD. The CDR3 has 17 amino acids. The CDR3 protein is CATSRTGGSSGANVLTF. DNA for the CDR3: TGTGCCACCAGTCGAACAGGGGGGAGCTCTGGGGCCAACGTCCTGACTTTC.

This clonotype was counted many times. This chain uses TRBV27 with TRBJ2-5; 7 nucleotides align to TRBD1. Per the germline V gene, CDR1 is MNHEY and CDR2 is SMNVEV (reference sequence). V dropped 3 bases and J dropped 1; count of bases not matched to a gene: 5. The CDR3 spans 15 residues. The CDR3 bases are TGTGCCAGCAGTTTGGCAGGGGGTAGCCAAGAGACCCAGTACTTC. It codes for CASSLAGGSQETQYF.

This clonotype was observed many times. The rearrangement joins TRBV7-9 to TRBJ2-5; possibly TRBD1 for D (6 bases). V lost 1 base and J lost 2, with 14 bases in between. Germline V lookup: CDR1 SEHNR, CDR2 FQNEAQ (reference sequence). The CDR3 length is 16 residues. The CDR3 loop reads CASSLGPTGTQETQYF. The CDR3 region has the DNA TGTGCCAGCAGCTTAGGCCCAACAGGGACACAAGAGACCCAGTACTTC.

V and J are TRBV6-6 and TRBJ2-1; TRBD1 aligns across 10 bases. Gene TRBJ2-5 matches the end of the DNA better, so the J call may be wrong. The germline V gene encodes CDR1 MNHNY and CDR2 SVGAGI (reference sequence). The CDR3 has 16 amino acids. For the CDR3, the DNA is TGTGCCAGCAGTTACAGCCGGGACAGGGGTTGGGAGACCCAGTACTTC. Protein sequence: CASSYSRDRGWETQYF.

In this sample, this clonotype turned up once. CDR3 residues: CASSQDVGRAIEQYF. Written as DNA, the CDR3 is TGTGCCAGCAGCCAAGACGTGGGGAGGGCCATCGAGCAGTACTTC. The chain has TRBV3-1 and TRBJ2-7, with 7 bases aligning to TRBD2. Germline V lookup: CDR1 LGHDT, CDR2 YNNKEL (reference sequence). This CDR3 has 15 amino acids. Unmatched junction bases numbered 8, after V lost 0 bases and J lost 6 bases.

This clonotype was counted many times. One end of the junction is discordant with germline, which a read error may explain. V usage is TRBV7-9 and J usage is TRBJ1-1, with D hard to call. This CDR3 has 14 amino acids. The germline CDR1 and CDR2 sequences are SEHNR and FQNEAQ (reference sequence). CDR3 DNA: TGTGCCAGCAGTTTAGACTCCATGAACACTGAAGCTTTCTTT. Amino acid sequence: CASSLDSMNTEAFF.

The chain uses TRBV4-3 and TRBJ2-1; 7 positions match TRBD2. The J call may be mistaken, given a closer DNA end match to TRBJ2-7. Per the germline V gene, CDR1 is LGHNA and CDR2 is YSLEER. The CDR3 totals 16 residues. The CDR3 loop reads CASSQDFPSGPYEQYF. The CDR3 DNA is TGCGCCAGCAGCCAAGATTTTCCTAGCGGACCCTACGAGCAGTACTTC.

This chain uses TRBV5-1 with TRBJ2-1, with a possible D match to TRBD2 (6 bases). V was pared by 2 bases and J by 0 bases, with 12 bases between. The germline CDR1 and CDR2 sequences are SGHRS and YFSETQ. This CDR3 comprises 16 residues. In DNA form, the CDR3 reads TGCGCCAGCAGCTTACCTAGCGCGAGCTCCTACAATGAGCAGTTCTTC. It is translated as CASSLPSASSYNEQFF.

This clonotype was observed a handful of times. This CDR3 reads CASSSSGGRGQETQYF. CDR3 sequence (DNA): TGTGCCAGCAGTTCGAGCGGGGGTAGGGGTCAAGAGACCCAGTACTTC. The chain recombines TRBV28 with TRBJ2-1; 8 nucleotides line up with TRBD2. Judging by the DNA end, TRBJ2-5 fits better; the J call may be wrong. CDR1 and CDR2 (germline): MDHEN, SYDVKM. The CDR3 runs 16 residues.

This clonotype was detected many times. This chain joins TRBV7-9 and TRBJ1-5; the D is unclear. The CDR3 runs to 13 residues. The V and J ends lost 1 base and 5 bases respectively, with 6 bases between them. Per the germline V gene, CDR1 is SEHNR and CDR2 is FQNEAQ (reference sequence). CDR3 DNA: TGTGCCAGCAGCTTAGTCGCGGATCAGCCCCAGCATTTT. Its protein product is CASSLVADQPQHF. The full variable domain, in which reference TRBV7-9 and TRBJ1-5 provide the parts outside the CDR3, is DTGVSQNPRHKITKRGQNVTFRCDPISEHNRLYWYRQTLGQGPEFLTYFQNEAQLEKSRLLSDRFSAERPKGSFSTLEIQRTEQGDSAMYLCASSLVADQPQHFGDGTRLSIL.

This clonotype occurred many times. V usage is TRBV3-1 and J usage is TRBJ1-2; the match to TRBD1 covers 7 bases. The CDR3 is 23 residues long. Per the germline V gene, CDR1 is LGHDT and CDR2 is YNNKEL (reference sequence). V was clipped by 0 bases and J by 4 bases; unmatched bases: 29. CDR3 nucleotide sequence: TGTGCCAGCAGCCAAGATAAAATTCCATCCGGGAATGGGACAGAAATCCTTGTCTATGGCTACACCTTC. Its protein product is CASSQDKIPSGNGTEILVYGYTF.